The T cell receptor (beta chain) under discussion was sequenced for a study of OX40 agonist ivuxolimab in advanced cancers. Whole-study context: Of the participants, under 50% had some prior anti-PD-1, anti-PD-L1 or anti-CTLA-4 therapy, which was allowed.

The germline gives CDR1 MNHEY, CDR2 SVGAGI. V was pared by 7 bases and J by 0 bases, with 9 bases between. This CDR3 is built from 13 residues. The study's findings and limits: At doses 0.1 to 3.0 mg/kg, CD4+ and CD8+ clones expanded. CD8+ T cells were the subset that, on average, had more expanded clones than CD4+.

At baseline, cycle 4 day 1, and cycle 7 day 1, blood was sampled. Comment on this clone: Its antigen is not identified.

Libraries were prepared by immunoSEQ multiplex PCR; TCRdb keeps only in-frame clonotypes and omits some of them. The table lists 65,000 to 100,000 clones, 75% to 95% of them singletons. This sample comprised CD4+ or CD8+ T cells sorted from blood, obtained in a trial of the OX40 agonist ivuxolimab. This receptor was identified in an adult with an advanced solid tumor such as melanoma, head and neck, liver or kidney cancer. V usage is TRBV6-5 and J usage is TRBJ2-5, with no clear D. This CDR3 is CASKLYNQETQYF. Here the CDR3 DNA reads TGTGCCAGCAAACTCTACAACCAAGAGACCCAGTACTTC.